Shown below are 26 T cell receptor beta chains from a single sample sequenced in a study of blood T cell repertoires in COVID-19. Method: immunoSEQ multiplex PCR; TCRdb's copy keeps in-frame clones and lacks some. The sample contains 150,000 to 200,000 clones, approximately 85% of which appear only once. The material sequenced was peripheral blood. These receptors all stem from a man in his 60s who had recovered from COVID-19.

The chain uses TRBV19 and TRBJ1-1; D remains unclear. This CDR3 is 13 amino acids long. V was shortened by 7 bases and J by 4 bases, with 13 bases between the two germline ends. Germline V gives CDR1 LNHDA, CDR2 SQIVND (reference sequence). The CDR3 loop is CASNPGIGTEAFF. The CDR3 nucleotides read TGTGCCAGTAATCCCGGTATTGGCACTGAAGCTTTCTTT.

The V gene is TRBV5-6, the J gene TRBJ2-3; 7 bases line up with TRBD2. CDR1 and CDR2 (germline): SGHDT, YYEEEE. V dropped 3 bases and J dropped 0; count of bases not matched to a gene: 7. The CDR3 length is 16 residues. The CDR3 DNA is TGTGCCAGCAGCTCCCCGCGGGGGATAAGCACAGATACGCAGTATTTT. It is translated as CASSSPRGISTDTQYF.

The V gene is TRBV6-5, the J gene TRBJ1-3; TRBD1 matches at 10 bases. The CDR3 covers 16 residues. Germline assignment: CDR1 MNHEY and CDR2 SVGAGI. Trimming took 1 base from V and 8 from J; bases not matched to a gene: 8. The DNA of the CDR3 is TGTGCCAGCAGTTACTTACCGGGACAGGGGCGCGACACCATATATTTT. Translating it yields CASSYLPGQGRDTIYF.

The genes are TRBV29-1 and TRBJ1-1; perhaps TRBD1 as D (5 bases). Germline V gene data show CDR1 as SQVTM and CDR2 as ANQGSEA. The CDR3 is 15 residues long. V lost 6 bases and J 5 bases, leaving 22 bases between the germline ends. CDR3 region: CSVAHGGAGGTEAFF. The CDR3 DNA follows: TGCAGCGTCGCCCACGGGGGAGCTGGGGGAACTGAAGCTTTCTTT.

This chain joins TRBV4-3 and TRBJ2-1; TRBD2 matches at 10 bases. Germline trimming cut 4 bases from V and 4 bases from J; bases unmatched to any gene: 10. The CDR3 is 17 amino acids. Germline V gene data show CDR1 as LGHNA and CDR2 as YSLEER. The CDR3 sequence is CASSPTGGAGGYNEQFF. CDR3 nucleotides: TGCGCCAGCAGCCCCACCGGGGGAGCGGGGGGGTACAATGAGCAGTTCTTC.

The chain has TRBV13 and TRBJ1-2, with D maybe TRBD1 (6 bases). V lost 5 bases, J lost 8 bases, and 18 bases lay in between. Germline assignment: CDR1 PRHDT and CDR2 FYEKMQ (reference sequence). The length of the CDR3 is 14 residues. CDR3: CASSIRRTVRGYTF. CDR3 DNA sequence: TGTGCCAGCAGCATACGGAGGACAGTGAGAGGCTACACCTTC.

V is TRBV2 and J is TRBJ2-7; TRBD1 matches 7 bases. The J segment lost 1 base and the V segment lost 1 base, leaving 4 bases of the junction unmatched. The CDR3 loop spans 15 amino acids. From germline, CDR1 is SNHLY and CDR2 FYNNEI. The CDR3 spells CASSEGHRGSYEQYF. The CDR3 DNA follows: TGTGCCAGCAGTGAAGGGCACAGGGGATCCTACGAGCAGTACTTC. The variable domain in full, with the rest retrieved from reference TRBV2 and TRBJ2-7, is EPEVTQTPSHQVTQMGQEVILRCVPISNHLYFYWYRQILGQKVEFLVSFYNNEISEKSEIFDDQFSVERPDGSNFTLKIRSTKLEDSAMYFCASSEGHRGSYEQYFGPGTRLTVT.

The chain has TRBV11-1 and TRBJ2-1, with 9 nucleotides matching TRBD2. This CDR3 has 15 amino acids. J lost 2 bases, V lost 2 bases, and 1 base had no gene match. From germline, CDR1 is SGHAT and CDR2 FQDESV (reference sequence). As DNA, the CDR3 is TGTGCCAGCAGCTTACTAGCGGGGCCCTACAATGAGCAGTTCTTC. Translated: CASSLLAGPYNEQFF.

The DNA of the CDR3 is TGTGCCACCAGCAGAGCAGGGCCTGGGGCCAACGTCCTGACTTTC. It encodes CATSRAGPGANVLTF. The gene calls are TRBV15 and TRBJ2-6, with D perhaps matching TRBD1 (5 bases). Germline V CDR1 and CDR2: LNHNV, YYDKDF (reference sequence). Trimming took off 1 base at V and 2 bases at J, with 6 bases between the two ends. This CDR3 region has 15 residues.

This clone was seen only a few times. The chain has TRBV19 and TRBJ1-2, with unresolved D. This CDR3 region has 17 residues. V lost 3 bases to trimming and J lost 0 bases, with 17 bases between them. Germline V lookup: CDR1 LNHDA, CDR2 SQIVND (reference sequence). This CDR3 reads CASSMGVGQNTNYGYTF. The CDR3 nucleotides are TGTGCCAGTAGTATGGGCGTCGGCCAGAACACTAACTATGGCTACACCTTC.

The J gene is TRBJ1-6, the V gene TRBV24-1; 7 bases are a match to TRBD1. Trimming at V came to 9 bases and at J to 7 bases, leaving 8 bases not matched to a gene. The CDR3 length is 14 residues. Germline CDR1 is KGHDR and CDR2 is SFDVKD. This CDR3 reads CATATLQGNSPLHF. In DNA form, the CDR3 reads TGTGCCACCGCGACCCTACAGGGGAATTCACCCCTCCACTTT.

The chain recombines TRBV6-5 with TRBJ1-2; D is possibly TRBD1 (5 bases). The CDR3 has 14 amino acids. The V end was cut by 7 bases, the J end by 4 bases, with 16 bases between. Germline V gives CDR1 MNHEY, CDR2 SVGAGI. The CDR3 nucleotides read TGTGCCAGCAACCCGACGGACACCGCCTATGGCTACACCTTC. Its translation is CASNPTDTAYGYTF.

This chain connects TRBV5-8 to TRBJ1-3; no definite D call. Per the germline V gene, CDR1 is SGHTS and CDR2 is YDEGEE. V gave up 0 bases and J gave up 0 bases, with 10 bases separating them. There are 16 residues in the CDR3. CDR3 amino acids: CASSLDGRSSGNTIYF. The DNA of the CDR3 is TGTGCCAGCAGCTTGGATGGGAGAAGCTCTGGAAACACCATATATTTT.

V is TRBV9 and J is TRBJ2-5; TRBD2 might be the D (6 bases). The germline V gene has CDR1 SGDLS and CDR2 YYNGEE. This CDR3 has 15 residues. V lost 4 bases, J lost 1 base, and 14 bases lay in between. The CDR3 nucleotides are TGTGCCAGCAGCCCCCAAGGGAGGCCCCAAGAGACCCAGTACTTC. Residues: CASSPQGRPQETQYF.

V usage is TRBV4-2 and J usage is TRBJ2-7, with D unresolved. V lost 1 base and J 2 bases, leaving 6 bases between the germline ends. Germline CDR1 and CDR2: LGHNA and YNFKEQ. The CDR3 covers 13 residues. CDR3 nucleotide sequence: TGTGCCAGCAGCCAAGGAGAGACCTACGAGCAGTACTTC. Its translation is CASSQGETYEQYF.

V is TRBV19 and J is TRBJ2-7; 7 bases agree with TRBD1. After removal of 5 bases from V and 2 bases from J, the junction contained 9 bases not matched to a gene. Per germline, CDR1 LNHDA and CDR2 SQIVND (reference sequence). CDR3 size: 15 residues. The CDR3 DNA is TGTGCCAGTAGTGCGGCCCTGGGACAGACCTACGAGCAGTACTTC. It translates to CASSAALGQTYEQYF.

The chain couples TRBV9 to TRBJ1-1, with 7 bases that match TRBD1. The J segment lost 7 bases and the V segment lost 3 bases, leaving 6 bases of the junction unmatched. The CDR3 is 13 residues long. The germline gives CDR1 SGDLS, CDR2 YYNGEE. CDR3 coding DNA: TGTGCCAGCAGCGAGAGGGGGGACAGTGAAGCTTTCTTT. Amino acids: CASSERGDSEAFF.

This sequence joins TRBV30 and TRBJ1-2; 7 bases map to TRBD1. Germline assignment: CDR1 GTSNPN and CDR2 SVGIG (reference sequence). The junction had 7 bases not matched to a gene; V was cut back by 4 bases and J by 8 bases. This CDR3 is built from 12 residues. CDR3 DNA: TGTGCCTGGACGACAGGGATCATCGGCTACACCTTC. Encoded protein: CAWTTGIIGYTF. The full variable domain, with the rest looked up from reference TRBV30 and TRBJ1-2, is SQTIHQWPATLVQPVGSPLSLECTVEGTSNPNLYWYRQAAGRGLQLLFYSVGIGQISSEVPQNLSASRPQDRQFILSSKKLLLSDSGFYLCAWTTGIIGYTFGSGTRLTVV.

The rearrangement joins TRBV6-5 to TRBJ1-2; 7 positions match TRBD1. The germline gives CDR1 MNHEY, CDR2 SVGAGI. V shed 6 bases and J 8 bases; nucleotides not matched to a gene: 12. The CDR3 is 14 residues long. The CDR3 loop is CASSKGTETTGYTF. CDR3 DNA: TGTGCCAGCAGCAAGGGGACAGAAACTACAGGCTACACCTTC.

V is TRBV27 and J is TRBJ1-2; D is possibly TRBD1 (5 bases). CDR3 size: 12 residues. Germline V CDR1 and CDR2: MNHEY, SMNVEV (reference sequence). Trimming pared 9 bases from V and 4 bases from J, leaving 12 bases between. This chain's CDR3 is CASREGSYGYTF. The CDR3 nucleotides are TGTGCCAGTAGGGAGGGGAGCTATGGCTACACCTTC.

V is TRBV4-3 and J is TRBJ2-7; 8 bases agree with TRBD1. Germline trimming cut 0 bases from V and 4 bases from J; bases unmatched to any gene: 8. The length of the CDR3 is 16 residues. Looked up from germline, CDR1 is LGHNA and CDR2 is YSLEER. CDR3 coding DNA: TGCGCCAGCAGCCAAGAAGCCTACAGGGGGATTTACGAGCAGTACTTC. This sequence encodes CASSQEAYRGIYEQYF.

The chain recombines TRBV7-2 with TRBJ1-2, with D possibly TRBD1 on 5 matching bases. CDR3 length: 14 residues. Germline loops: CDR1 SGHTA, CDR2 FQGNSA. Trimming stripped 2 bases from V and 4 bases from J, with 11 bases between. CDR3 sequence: CASSLPGGGYGYTF. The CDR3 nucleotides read TGTGCCAGCAGCTTACCCGGGGGAGGCTATGGCTACACCTTC.

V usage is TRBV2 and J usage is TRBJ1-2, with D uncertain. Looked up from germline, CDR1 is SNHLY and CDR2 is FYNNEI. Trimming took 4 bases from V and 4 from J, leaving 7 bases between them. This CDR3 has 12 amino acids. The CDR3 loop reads CASSGEIYGYTF. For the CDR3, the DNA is TGTGCCAGCAGTGGAGAGATCTATGGCTACACCTTC. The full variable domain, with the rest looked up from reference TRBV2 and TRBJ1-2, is EPEVTQTPSHQVTQMGQEVILRCVPISNHLYFYWYRQILGQKVEFLVSFYNNEISEKSEIFDDQFSVERPDGSNFTLKIRSTKLEDSAMYFCASSGEIYGYTFGSGTRLTVV.

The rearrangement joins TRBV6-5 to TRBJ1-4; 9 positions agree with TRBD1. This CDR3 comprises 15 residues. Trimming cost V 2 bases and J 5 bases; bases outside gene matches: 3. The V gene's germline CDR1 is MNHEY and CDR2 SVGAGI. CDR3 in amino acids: CASSYTTGGNEKLFF. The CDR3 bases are TGTGCCAGCAGTTACACGACAGGGGGGAATGAAAAACTGTTTTTT.

CDR3 coding DNA: TGTGCCAGCAGCCCTAGAAGGCAGAACACCGGGGAGCTGTTTTTT. Encoded protein: CASSPRRQNTGELFF. V usage is TRBV7-6 and J usage is TRBJ2-2; D gene unclear. The CDR3 contains 15 residues. Trimming cost V 5 bases and J 1 base, with 11 bases left between them. The germline V gene has CDR1 SGHVS and CDR2 FNYEAQ.

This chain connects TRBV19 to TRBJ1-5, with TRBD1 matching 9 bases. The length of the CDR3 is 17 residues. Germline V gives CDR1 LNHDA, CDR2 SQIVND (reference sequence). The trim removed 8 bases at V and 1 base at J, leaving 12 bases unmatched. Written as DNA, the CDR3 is TGTGCCAGTCAACAGGGGGCATCGGGTTTGAGCAATCAGCCCCAGCATTTT. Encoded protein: CASQQGASGLSNQPQHF.